These 30 T cell receptor beta chains came from one sample sequenced in a study of blood T cell repertoires in COVID-19. Clones were read by immunoSEQ multiplex PCR, and TCRdb kept only the in-frame ones, dropping some. Among roughly 50,000 clones listed, about nine tenths were seen once. Sequencing was done on a sample of peripheral blood. These TCRs come from a human donor in a cohort sampled during active COVID-19.

The chain has TRBV2 and TRBJ1-5; tentatively, D is TRBD1 (5 bases). In germline, CDR1 is SNHLY, CDR2 FYNNEI. The ends were cut back, 6 bases at V and 2 bases at J, with 8 bases in the middle. CDR3 size: 13 residues. CDR3 protein: CASREQGNQPQHF. As DNA, the CDR3 is TGTGCCAGCAGGGAACAGGGCAATCAGCCCCAGCATTTT.

The chain has TRBV21-1 and TRBJ2-2; the table's TRBD2 call for D was not verified on the DNA. TRBV21-1 is reported as a pseudogene. This CDR3 is built from 18 residues. CDR3 coding DNA: TGTGCCAGCAGCTTACCTATCTTGGGGGGGCAGAACACCGGGGAGCTGTTTTTT. Residues: CASSLPILGGQNTGELFF.

This chain connects TRBV9 to TRBJ2-5, with TRBD1 matching 7 bases. The CDR3 consists of 15 residues. CDR1 and CDR2 (germline): SGDLS, YYNGEE. V gave up 0 bases and J gave up 5 bases; unmatched junction bases: 7. The CDR3 loop is CASSVGPDREETQYF. In DNA form, the CDR3 reads TGTGCCAGCAGCGTAGGACCTGACAGGGAGGAGACCCAGTACTTC.

This chain links TRBV5-8 with TRBJ2-3; no clear D. Germline V lookup: CDR1 SGHTS, CDR2 YDEGEE. Trimming took off 7 bases at V and 4 bases at J, with 13 bases between the two ends. This CDR3 region has 13 residues. DNA of the CDR3: TGTGCCAGCCCCTGGGCTGGTTCAGATACGCAGTATTTT. It specifies CASPWAGSDTQYF.

V usage is TRBV7-6 and J usage is TRBJ1-5, with D unresolved. This CDR3 comprises 13 residues. The V and J ends lost 1 base and 4 bases respectively, with 5 bases between them. In germline, CDR1 is SGHVS, CDR2 FNYEAQ. CDR3 amino acids: CASSLGPNQPQHF. The CDR3 DNA follows: TGTGCCAGCAGCTTAGGTCCTAATCAGCCCCAGCATTTT. The entire variable domain, with the rest obtained from reference TRBV7-6 and TRBJ1-5, is as follows: GAGVSQSPRYKVTKRGQDVALRCDPISGHVSLYWYRQALGQGPEFLTYFNYEAQQDKSGLPNDRFSAERPEGSISTLTIQRTEQRDSAMYRCASSLGPNQPQHFGDGTRLSIL.

A single count supports this clone. The chain links TRBV2 to TRBJ2-4; no clear D gene. With 1 base removed from V and 0 bases from J, the gap between germline ends came to 10 bases. The CDR3 has 16 residues. Germline V gene lookup returns CDR1 SNHLY and CDR2 FYNNEI. The CDR3 sequence is CASSEGPNLAKNIQYF. The DNA of the CDR3 is TGTGCCAGCAGTGAAGGGCCGAACCTAGCCAAAAACATTCAGTACTTC.

The chain carries TRBV5-1 and TRBJ1-5, with 10 bases aligning to TRBD1. V lost 5 bases to trimming and J lost 6 bases; unmatched junction nucleotides: 5. The CDR3 is 14 residues long. Per the germline V gene, CDR1 is SGHRS and CDR2 is YFSETQ. CDR3 bases: TGCGCCAGCAGTCCGGGACAGGGGAGTCAGCCCCAGCATTTT. It is translated as CASSPGQGSQPQHF.

This chain uses TRBV24-1 with TRBJ2-1; 7 nucleotides match TRBD2. J gave up 5 bases and V 0 bases, and 15 bases lay outside the gene matches. The length of the CDR3 is 19 residues. The V gene's germline CDR1 is KGHDR and CDR2 SFDVKD. Here the CDR3 reads CATSDLHQYGGGAHNEQFF. CDR3 bases: TGTGCCACCAGTGATTTGCATCAATATGGGGGAGGGGCACACAATGAGCAGTTCTTC.

This clone was recorded once. The J gene is TRBJ2-5, the V gene TRBV5-1; 7 nucleotides match TRBD1. The CDR3 length is 15 residues. Losses at the gene ends were 0 bases for V and 2 bases for J; bases not matched to a gene: 4. Germline V gene sequence: CDR1 SGHRS, CDR2 YFSETQ. CDR3 protein: CASSLGATGQETQYF. In nucleotides, the CDR3 is TGCGCCAGCAGCTTGGGAGCGACAGGGCAAGAGACCCAGTACTTC.

This clone was picked up a small number of times. Distinct nucleotide sequences in the sample also encode this CDR3. The chain has TRBV6-2 or TRBV6-3 and TRBJ2-3; 9 positions match TRBD2. Germline CDR1 is MNHEY and CDR2 is SVGEGT. The CDR3 spans 16 residues. The J segment lost 1 base and the V segment lost 0 bases, leaving 2 bases of the junction unmatched. CDR3 coding DNA: TGTGCCAGCAGTTACTCGCGGGAGGGGGGCACAGATACGCAGTATTTT. As protein: CASSYSREGGTDTQYF.

This chain's CDR3 is CASSQQGGGTDTQYF. CDR3 DNA: TGCGCCAGCAGCCAGCAGGGTGGAGGGACAGATACGCAGTATTTT. The chain recombines TRBV4-1 with TRBJ2-3; tentative D call: TRBD2 (6 bases). Germline CDR1 reads MGHRA; CDR2 reads YSYEKL. The CDR3 loop spans 15 amino acids. Trimming took 3 bases from V and 3 from J, leaving 13 bases between them.

This chain links TRBV5-4 with TRBJ2-1; 7 nucleotides agree with TRBD2. Germline V CDR1 and CDR2: SGHNT, YYREEE (reference sequence). The J segment lost 0 bases and the V segment lost 0 bases, leaving 3 bases of the junction unmatched. CDR3 length: 16 residues. The CDR3 sequence: CASSLAGGSSYNEQFF. In nucleotides, the CDR3 is TGTGCCAGCAGCTTGGCCGGGGGGAGCTCCTACAATGAGCAGTTCTTC.

This clone was found once. The gene calls are TRBV2 and TRBJ2-1; no clear D. Trimming removed 3 bases at V and 4 bases at J, with 7 bases between. Germline CDR1 reads SNHLY; CDR2 reads FYNNEI. This CDR3 comprises 13 residues. CDR3 amino acids: CASSENRYNEQFF. CDR3 nucleotide sequence: TGTGCCAGCAGTGAGAACAGATACAATGAGCAGTTCTTC.

The rearrangement joins TRBV19 to TRBJ1-2; TRBD1 is a possible D gene (6 bases). This CDR3 is 17 amino acids long. V was shortened by 6 bases and J by 4 bases, with 24 bases between the two germline ends. Germline V gives CDR1 LNHDA, CDR2 SQIVND (reference sequence). DNA for the CDR3: TGTGCCAGTAGGGGCTGGGGGCGACGGACCATGGTCTATGGCTACACCTTC. As protein: CASRGWGRRTMVYGYTF.

This chain links TRBV10-1 with TRBJ2-3; D remains ambiguous. Looked up from germline, CDR1 is WNHNN and CDR2 is SYGVQD (reference sequence). This CDR3 comprises 14 residues. V was trimmed by 2 bases and J by 0 bases, leaving 6 bases between them. CDR3 residues: CASSEGISTDTQYF. Written as DNA, the CDR3 is TGCGCCAGCAGTGAGGGCATTAGCACAGATACGCAGTATTTT.

The gene calls are TRBV18 and TRBJ2-5; D uncertain. The CDR3 sequence is 15 residues long. Germline V gene sequence: CDR1 KGHSH, CDR2 LQKENI. V lost 0 bases and J lost 2, with 10 bases in between. The CDR3 reads CASSPPSQQQETQYF. The DNA of the CDR3 is TGTGCCAGCTCACCACCTAGCCAGCAACAAGAGACCCAGTACTTC.

The chain joins TRBV10-3 to TRBJ1-1; TRBD1 is a possible D gene (5 bases). Trimming removed 7 bases from V and 0 bases from J, with 15 bases in between. CDR3 length equals 15 residues. Germline V lookup: CDR1 ENHRY, CDR2 SYGVKD. CDR3: CAITLGGRMNTEAFF. CDR3 in DNA: TGTGCCATCACCTTGGGGGGGAGGATGAACACTGAAGCTTTCTTT.

This rearrangement joins TRBV24-1 to TRBJ2-1, with TRBD1 matching 7 bases. The CDR3 has 13 residues. Germline V gives CDR1 KGHDR, CDR2 SFDVKD. The J segment lost 9 bases and the V segment lost 7 bases, leaving 8 bases of the junction unmatched. CDR3 amino acids: CATSPGDRAEQFF. DNA for the CDR3: TGTGCCACCAGCCCGGGTGACAGGGCTGAGCAGTTCTTC.

The rearrangement joins TRBV9 to TRBJ2-7, with a tentative D call TRBD1 (5 bases). Germline CDR1 SGDLS, CDR2 YYNGEE. The V and J ends lost 0 bases and 0 bases respectively, with 7 bases between them. CDR3 length: 14 residues. CDR3 coding DNA: TGTGCCAGCAGCGTAGGGACAACCTCCTACGAGCAGTACTTC. It specifies CASSVGTTSYEQYF.

J is TRBJ2-7 and V is TRBV7-9; TRBD2 might be the D (5 bases). Germline CDR1 SEHNR, CDR2 FQNEAQ (reference sequence). The V and J ends lost 1 base and 7 bases respectively, with 20 bases between them. This CDR3 region has 16 residues. CDR3 protein: CASSLGSGGFSGEQYF. In DNA form, the CDR3 reads TGTGCCAGCAGCTTAGGTTCGGGCGGATTCTCGGGGGAGCAGTACTTC.

This clone has only one observation. CDR3 sequence reads: CATSRPQGGTQYF. The CDR3 bases are TGTGCCACCAGCAGGCCCCAGGGGGGTACGCAGTATTTT. V gene TRBV15 combines with J gene TRBJ2-3, with a weak D call TRBD1 (7 bases). This CDR3 is 13 amino acids long. With 3 bases removed from V and 8 bases from J, the gap between germline ends came to 12 bases. CDR1 LNHNV and CDR2 YYDKDF come from the germline V gene (reference sequence).

The gene calls are TRBV9 and TRBJ2-3; TRBD2 agrees at 13 bases. The germline gives CDR1 SGDLS, CDR2 YYNGEE. Losses at the gene ends were 0 bases for V and 0 bases for J; bases not matched to a gene: 4. This CDR3 is built from 18 residues. DNA of the CDR3: TGTGCCAGCAGCGTAGCAACTAGCGGGGGGGCCAGCACAGATACGCAGTATTTT. Protein sequence: CASSVATSGGASTDTQYF.

This chain links TRBV6-5 with TRBJ2-3, with D uncertain. V was shortened by 5 bases and J by 2 bases, with 14 bases between the two germline ends. Germline CDR1 reads MNHEY; CDR2 reads SVGAGI. The CDR3 totals 15 residues. CDR3 amino acids: CASSPAELITDTQYF. DNA for the CDR3: TGTGCCAGCAGTCCGGCGGAGTTGATCACAGATACGCAGTATTTT.

V is TRBV13 and J is TRBJ2-2, with TRBD1 identical over 7 bases. Germline CDR1 PRHDT, CDR2 FYEKMQ (reference sequence). The junction had 15 bases not matched to a gene; V was cut back by 8 bases and J by 9 bases. The CDR3 is 15 amino acids. The CDR3 region is CASVPGQLEHRELFF. CDR3 sequence (DNA): TGTGCCAGCGTCCCGGGACAGCTCGAACACCGGGAGCTGTTTTTT.

This chain uses TRBV27 with TRBJ1-4, with D hard to call. With 0 bases removed from V and 8 bases from J, the gap between germline ends came to 13 bases. The CDR3 has 15 amino acids. Germline V gene sequence: CDR1 MNHEY, CDR2 SMNVEV (reference sequence). The CDR3 here is CASSLSISRKEKLFF. CDR3 bases: TGTGCCAGCAGTTTATCGATATCCAGAAAAGAAAAACTGTTTTTT.

The chain has TRBV7-9 and TRBJ2-3; possible D gene TRBD2, 6 bases. The CDR3 extends over 17 amino acids. The V end was cut by 4 bases, the J end by 2 bases, with 19 bases between. CDR1 SEHNR and CDR2 FQNEAQ come from the germline V gene (reference sequence). CDR3 protein: CASSYLAGKAVTDTQYF. In DNA form, the CDR3 reads TGTGCCAGCAGCTACTTGGCGGGAAAGGCCGTCACAGATACGCAGTATTTT.

About this clone itself: One end of the junction does not line up with germline, which may come from a read error. This chain uses TRBV18 with TRBJ2-5, with a weak D call TRBD1 (6 bases). CDR3 length: 13 residues. Germline V gene sequence: CDR1 KGHSH, CDR2 LQKENI. DNA of the CDR3: TGTGCCGGCTCAAGTAACAGGGAAGAGACCCAGTACTTC. This encodes CAGSSNREETQYF. Based on the CDR3 plus reference TRBV18 and TRBJ2-5, the full variable domain is NAGVMQNPRHLVRRRGQEARLRCSPMKGHSHVYWYRQLPEEGLKFMVYLQKENIIDESGMPKERFSAEFPKEGPSILRIQQVVRGDSAAYFCAGSSNREETQYFGPGTRLLVL.

In its sample, this clone was seen once. The chain combines TRBV5-6 with TRBJ2-2; TRBD1 might be the D (5 bases). Per the germline V gene, CDR1 is SGHDT and CDR2 is YYEEEE. CDR3 length: 15 residues. The V and J ends lost 2 bases and 0 bases respectively, with 8 bases between them. CDR3 amino acids: CASSFQGANTGELFF. CDR3 nucleotides: TGTGCCAGCAGCTTCCAGGGCGCGAACACCGGGGAGCTGTTTTTT.

In its sample, this clone is large. The gene calls are TRBV15 and TRBJ2-1; 15 bases fit TRBD2. Germline values: CDR1 LNHNV, CDR2 YYDKDF (reference sequence). V was pared by 3 bases and J by 2 bases, with 5 bases of the junction left unmatched. CDR3 length equals 18 residues. The CDR3 here is CATSRGLAGGDPYNEQFF. The CDR3 DNA sequence: TGTGCCACCAGCAGGGGACTAGCGGGAGGCGACCCCTACAATGAGCAGTTCTTC.

CDR3 residues: CASSQGGAGGFYGYTF. Written as DNA, the CDR3 is TGTGCCAGCAGCCAAGGGGGGGCAGGGGGGTTCTATGGCTACACCTTC. This chain joins TRBV3-1 (or the pseudogene TRBV3-2) and TRBJ1-2; 7 nucleotides align to TRBD1. Per germline, CDR1 LGHDT and CDR2 YNNKEL (reference sequence). The length of the CDR3 is 16 residues. Trimming at V came to 1 base and at J to 4 bases, leaving 9 bases not matched to a gene.